A single sample is the source of the 24 T cell receptor beta chains below, sequenced in a study. Each CDR3 protein gets one entry after TCRdb re-called the RT-PCR reads with MiXCR. The sample lists about 680,000 distinct CDR3 sequences, approximately 15% occurring once. Sequencing was carried out using memory CD4+ T cells from blood. Receptors were obtained from a female donor in good health, serving as a healthy control.

The table lists this clonotype with a few counts. The chain links TRBV6-1 to TRBJ2-7; D is unclear. CDR3 length equals 11 residues. Trimming took 8 bases from V and 4 from J, leaving 9 bases between them. The V gene's germline CDR1 is MNHNS and CDR2 SASEGT. This CDR3 is CASETLYEQYF. The CDR3 DNA follows: TGTGCCAGCGAAACACTGTACGAGCAGTACTTC.

The CDR3 region has the DNA TGTGCCAGCAGCCGCCCTACAGGGACCGTCACTGAAGCTTTCTTT. Translating gives CASSRPTGTVTEAFF. This sequence joins TRBV7-9 and TRBJ1-1; D possibly corresponds to TRBD1 (6 bases). Germline assignment: CDR1 SEHNR and CDR2 FQNEAQ (reference sequence). Trimming left V 5 bases short and J 4 bases short, with 17 bases between. This CDR3 contains 15 residues.

This chain connects TRBV5-1 to TRBJ2-3, with D perhaps TRBD1 (5 bases). Germline V gene data show CDR1 as SGHRS and CDR2 as YFSETQ. The CDR3 covers 15 residues. V was shortened by 0 bases and J by 4 bases, with 12 bases between the two germline ends. The CDR3 DNA follows: TGCGCCAGCAGCTTGGAGGCAGGGTTAGCAGATACGCAGTATTTT. It yields the protein CASSLEAGLADTQYF.

The chain recombines TRBV21-1 with TRBJ2-2. TRBV21-1 is a documented pseudogene. This CDR3 has 14 amino acids. The DNA for the CDR3 is TGTGCCAGCAGCAAAACGGAGTACACCGGGGAGCTGTTTTTT. This codes for CASSKTEYTGELFF.

This chain joins TRBV20-1 and TRBJ2-1; D remains unclear. The CDR3 contains 13 residues. Between the trimmed V and J ends, which lost 5 bases and 4 bases, there was a span of 12 bases. Germline CDR1 reads DFQATT; CDR2 reads SNEGSKA (reference sequence). CDR3 in DNA: TGCAGTGCTCCCCACTCCTGGTACAATGAGCAGTTCTTC. This sequence encodes CSAPHSWYNEQFF.

The chain is built from TRBV7-2 and TRBJ1-1, with 7 bases lining up with TRBD1. This CDR3 has 15 residues. J lost 3 bases, V lost 2 bases, and 6 bases had no gene match. Germline CDR1 reads SGHTA; CDR2 reads FQGNSA. CDR3 sequence reads: CASSLQQGLDTEAFF. DNA for the CDR3: TGTGCCAGCAGCTTACAACAGGGGTTGGACACTGAAGCTTTCTTT. Full variable domain (missing parts from reference TRBV7-2 and TRBJ1-1): GAGVSQSPSNKVTEKGKDVELRCDPISGHTALYWYRQSLGQGLEFLIYFQGNSAPDKSGLPSDRFSAERTGGSVSTLTIQRTQQEDSAVYLCASSLQQGLDTEAFFGQGTRLTVV.

This clonotype has only a few counts. The chain carries TRBV20-1 and TRBJ1-1; the match to TRBD1 covers 7 bases. CDR1 and CDR2 from the germline V gene are DFQATT and SNEGSKA (reference sequence). V lost 6 bases, J lost 3 bases, and 7 bases stayed unmatched. The CDR3 is 13 amino acids. CDR3 nucleotides: TGCAGTGCCACGAACAGGGGATACACTGAAGCTTTCTTT. This codes for CSATNRGYTEAFF.

The chain joins TRBV20-1 to TRBJ1-5, with a possible D match to TRBD1 (5 bases). The germline V and J ends were trimmed by 0 bases and 7 bases, with 16 bases remaining between them. From germline, CDR1 is DFQATT and CDR2 SNEGSKA (reference sequence). The CDR3 consists of 15 residues. CDR3 bases: TGCAGTGCTAGAGATGCCGGCCCAGGGTACCAGCCCCAGCATTTT. It encodes CSARDAGPGYQPQHF.

In its sample, this clonotype was seen many times. The rearrangement uses TRBV9 and TRBJ2-5; TRBD2 aligns across 8 bases. The CDR3 has 16 amino acids. In germline, CDR1 is SGDLS, CDR2 YYNGEE. The V segment lost 2 bases and the J segment 2 bases; nucleotides outside the gene matches: 8. In nucleotides, the CDR3 is TGTGCCAGCAGCGTGTCCTTCGGGAGGGCGCAAGAGACCCAGTACTTC. This sequence encodes CASSVSFGRAQETQYF.

The V call is TRBV9, the J call TRBJ2-7; 8 bases agree with TRBD1. The germline V gene encodes CDR1 SGDLS and CDR2 YYNGEE. The CDR3 is 14 amino acids. V was pared by 3 bases and J by 2 bases, with 4 bases of the junction left unmatched. CDR3 DNA sequence: TGTGCCAGCAGCGCAGGACAGGGACCCTACGAGCAGTACTTC. It codes for CASSAGQGPYEQYF. Full variable domain (missing parts from reference TRBV9 and TRBJ2-7): DSGVTQTPKHLITATGQRVTLRCSPRSGDLSVYWYQQSLDQGLQFLIQYYNGEERAKGNILERFSAQQFPDLHSELNLSSLELGDSALYFCASSAGQGPYEQYFGPGTRLTVT.

A few counts support this clonotype. J is TRBJ2-7 and V is TRBV7-2; D gene uncertain. Germline assignment: CDR1 SGHTA and CDR2 FQGNSA. V lost 1 base and J lost 2, with 12 bases in between. The CDR3 is made up of 15 amino acids. CDR3 DNA: TGTGCCAGCAGCTTAGAGGAAGGGTTTACCTACGAGCAGTACTTC. Protein product: CASSLEEGFTYEQYF.

This clonotype was observed a handful of times. The rearrangement joins TRBV25-1 to TRBJ1-5; no clear D gene. Between the trimmed V and J ends, which lost 7 bases and 2 bases, there was a span of 12 bases. CDR3 size: 14 residues. The germline V gene encodes CDR1 MGHDK and CDR2 SYGVNS. The DNA for the CDR3 is TGTGCCAGCATGGATTGGAGTGGCAATCAGCCCCAGCATTTT. It codes for CASMDWSGNQPQHF.

This clonotype was counted at least ten times. The V and J genes are TRBV27 and TRBJ1-6; D is undetermined. The CDR3 covers 15 residues. Germline V gives CDR1 MNHEY, CDR2 SMNVEV (reference sequence). V lost 6 bases, J lost 8 bases, and 17 bases lay in between. CDR3 loop: CASSPGRVGDSPLHF. For the CDR3, the DNA is TGTGCCAGCAGCCCCGGAAGGGTTGGCGATTCACCCCTCCACTTT.

Many counts were recorded for this clonotype. This rearrangement joins TRBV29-1 to TRBJ2-3, with no clear D. The CDR3 covers 12 residues. V was shortened by 4 bases and J by 6 bases, with 11 bases between the two germline ends. Per the germline V gene, CDR1 is SQVTM and CDR2 is ANQGSEA. The CDR3 sequence is CSVVSLGDTQYF. CDR3 coding DNA: TGCAGCGTTGTCAGTCTCGGTGATACGCAGTATTTT.

This clonotype was detected a few times. CDR3 in amino acids: CASSGGAALYGYTF. The CDR3 DNA follows: TGTGCCAGCAGCGGGGGGGCAGCGCTTTATGGCTACACCTTC. The chain uses TRBV5-5 and TRBJ1-2; TRBD1 might be the D (6 bases). V was cut by 4 bases and J by 5 bases, with 15 bases left in between. The germline gives CDR1 SGHKS, CDR2 YYEKEE (reference sequence). This CDR3 region has 14 residues.

At least ten counts were recorded for this clonotype. This sequence joins TRBV6-2 or TRBV6-3 and TRBJ2-7; 8 bases line up with TRBD2. The CDR3 has 16 residues. The V gene's germline CDR1 is MNHEY and CDR2 SVGEGT. Trimming cost V 8 bases and J 0 bases; bases outside gene matches: 12. The CDR3 loop is CASRNHQRESSYEQYF. DNA of the CDR3: TGTGCCAGCCGCAACCACCAGCGGGAGAGCTCCTACGAGCAGTACTTC.

The table lists this clonotype with many counts. The chain couples TRBV6-2 or TRBV6-3 to TRBJ1-2; tentative D call: TRBD1 (5 bases). V was pared by 7 bases and J by 4 bases, with 10 bases between. The CDR3 consists of 12 residues. Germline CDR1 and CDR2: MNHEY and SVGEGT. CDR3 sequence reads: CASTDSTYGYTF. As DNA, the CDR3 is TGTGCCAGCACCGACAGCACCTATGGCTACACCTTC.

In nucleotides, the CDR3 is TGTGCCAGCGGATCTTCGGGAGGACCCATGAACACTGAAGCTTTCTTT. Protein product: CASGSSGGPMNTEAFF. The chain recombines TRBV5-4 with TRBJ1-1; no definite D call. Trimming removed 7 bases from V and 0 bases from J, with 19 bases in between. The CDR3 is 16 residues long. Germline V CDR1 and CDR2: SGHNT, YYREEE (reference sequence). The whole variable domain, remainder taken from reference TRBV5-4 and TRBJ1-1, is ETGVTQSPTHLIKTRGQQVTLRCSSQSGHNTVSWYQQALGQGPQFIFQYYREEENGRGNFPPRFSGLQFPNYSSELNVNALELDDSALYLCASGSSGGPMNTEAFFGQGTRLTVV.

This clonotype came up once. Being one base from a much bigger clone, this may be a read error. This chain links TRBV7-9 with TRBJ1-6, with TRBD1 as a possible D gene (6 bases). V lost 7 bases to trimming and J lost 5 bases, with 12 bases between them. From germline, CDR1 is SEHNR and CDR2 FQNEAQ (reference sequence). The CDR3 length is 14 residues. DNA of the CDR3: TGTGCCAGCAACTTGCGGACAGATAATTCACCCCTCCACTTT. Protein sequence: CASNLRTDNSPLHF.

The chain has TRBV20-1 and TRBJ2-5; D remains ambiguous. CDR3 length: 13 amino acids. Deletions cut 3 bases from V and 1 base from J, with 9 bases between. The germline gives CDR1 DFQATT, CDR2 SNEGSKA (reference sequence). The CDR3 here is CSARNQVQETQYF. The CDR3 DNA sequence: TGCAGTGCTAGGAACCAGGTCCAAGAGACCCAGTACTTC.

This clonotype was seen a few times. The chain couples TRBV7-6 to TRBJ2-1, with TRBD2 matching 7 bases. Germline V lookup: CDR1 SGHVS, CDR2 FNYEAQ. This CDR3 contains 17 residues. V shed 6 bases, J shed 2 bases, and the junction held 13 bases outside the gene matches. CDR3 DNA sequence: TGTGCCAGCAGGAGGCTAGCGGCTCCGGACCCCTACAATGAGCAGTTCTTC. Translating gives CASRRLAAPDPYNEQFF.

In its sample, this clonotype was seen many times. The chain carries TRBV12-3 or TRBV12-4 and TRBJ1-1; 10 bases are shared with TRBD1. The CDR3 spans 14 residues. V was pared by 6 bases and J by 4 bases, with 5 bases of the junction left unmatched. The CDR3 coding sequence is TGTGCCAGCAGACCATGGACAGGGGGCACTGAAGCTTTCTTT. Translated, it gives CASRPWTGGTEAFF.

The sample holds a few counts of this clonotype. V gene TRBV15 combines with J gene TRBJ2-2; maybe TRBD2 (6 bases). The V end was cut by 6 bases, the J end by 1 base, with 9 bases between. The CDR3 length is 14 residues. Per the germline V gene, CDR1 is LNHNV and CDR2 is YYDKDF (reference sequence). The CDR3 DNA is TGTGCCACCAGAGGGACTTTGAACACCGGGGAGCTGTTTTTT. Its protein is CATRGTLNTGELFF.

The chain links TRBV28 to TRBJ2-7; a possible D gene is TRBD2 (7 bases). This CDR3 comprises 16 residues. V gave up 6 bases and J gave up 9 bases, with 27 bases separating them. The germline V gene has CDR1 MDHEN and CDR2 SYDVKM. CDR3 amino acids: CASSPPGGVGIGRQYF. The CDR3 DNA reads as TGTGCCAGCAGCCCGCCGGGGGGCGTTGGTATTGGGAGGCAGTACTTC.